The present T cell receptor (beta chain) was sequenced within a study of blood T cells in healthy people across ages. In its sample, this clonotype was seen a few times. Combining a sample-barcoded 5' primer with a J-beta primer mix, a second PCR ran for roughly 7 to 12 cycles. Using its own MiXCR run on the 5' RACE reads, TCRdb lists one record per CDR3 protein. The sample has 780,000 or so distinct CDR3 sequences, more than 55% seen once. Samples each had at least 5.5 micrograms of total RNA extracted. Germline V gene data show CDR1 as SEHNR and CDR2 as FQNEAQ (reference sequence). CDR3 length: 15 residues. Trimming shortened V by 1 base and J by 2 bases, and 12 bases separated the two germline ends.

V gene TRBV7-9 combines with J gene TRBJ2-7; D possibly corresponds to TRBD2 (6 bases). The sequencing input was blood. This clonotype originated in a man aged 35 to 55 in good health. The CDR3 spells CASSLVSEGTYEQYF. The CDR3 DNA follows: TGTGCCAGCAGCTTAGTCTCGGAGGGTACCTACGAGCAGTACTTC.